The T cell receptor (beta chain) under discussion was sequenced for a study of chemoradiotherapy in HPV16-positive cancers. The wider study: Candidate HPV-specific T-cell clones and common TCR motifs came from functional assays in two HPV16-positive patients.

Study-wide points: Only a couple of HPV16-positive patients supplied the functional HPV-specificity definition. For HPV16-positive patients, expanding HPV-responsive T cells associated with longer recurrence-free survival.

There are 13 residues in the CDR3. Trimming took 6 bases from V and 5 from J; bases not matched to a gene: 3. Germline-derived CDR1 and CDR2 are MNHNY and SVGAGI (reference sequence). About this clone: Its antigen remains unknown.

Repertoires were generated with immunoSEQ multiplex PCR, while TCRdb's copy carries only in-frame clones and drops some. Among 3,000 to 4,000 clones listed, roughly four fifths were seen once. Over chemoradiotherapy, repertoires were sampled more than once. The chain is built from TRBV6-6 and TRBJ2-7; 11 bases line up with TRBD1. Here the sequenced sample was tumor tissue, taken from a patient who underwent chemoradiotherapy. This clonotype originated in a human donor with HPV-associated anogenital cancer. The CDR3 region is CASRGQGADEQYF. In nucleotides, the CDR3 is TGTGCCAGCAGAGGACAGGGGGCAGACGAGCAGTACTTC.